A single sample is the source of the 3 T cell receptor beta chains below, sequenced in a study of control samples from healthy donors and cancer patients. TCRdb's table, derived via immunoSEQ multiplex PCR, lists solely in-frame clones and lacks some. Among 90,000 to 100,000 clones listed, about 80% were seen once. Sequences were obtained from blood. The receptors stem from a woman between 25 and 40 years old in good health.

This clone was recorded at least ten times. The same CDR3 is also encoded by other DNA sequences in this sample. The chain joins TRBV6-5 to TRBJ1-1; D unclear. Germline V gene data show CDR1 as MNHEY and CDR2 as SVGAGI. V was clipped by 0 bases and J by 5 bases, with 7 bases between them. The CDR3 spans 13 residues. The CDR3 sequence: CASSYSEVTEAFF. The CDR3 DNA reads as TGTGCCAGCAGTTACTCGGAGGTTACTGAAGCTTTCTTT.

This rearrangement joins TRBV11-3 to TRBJ2-7; TRBD1 matches 7 bases. Germline V lookup: CDR1 SGHNT, CDR2 YENEEA. There are 14 residues in the CDR3. V shed 5 bases, J shed 6 bases, and the junction held 10 bases outside the gene matches. The CDR3 DNA sequence: TGTGCCAGCAGCCCGACAGGGATTACCGGCGAGCAGTACTTC. Protein sequence: CASSPTGITGEQYF.

The V call is TRBV7-8, the J call TRBJ2-2; D remains ambiguous. The CDR3 loop spans 14 amino acids. CDR1 and CDR2 (germline): SGHVS, FQNEAQ. V was pared by 2 bases and J by 7 bases, with 11 bases between. CDR3 sequence reads: CASSLIAIRGELFF. CDR3 in DNA: TGTGCCAGCAGCTTAATCGCGATCCGCGGGGAGCTGTTTTTT.